The 12 T cell receptor beta chains in this list originate from one sample, sequenced in a study of cytomegalovirus exposure and HLA in healthy donors. Vbeta (60) and Jbeta (13) primers were used in the PCR. Clones were read by immunoSEQ multiplex PCR, and TCRdb kept only the in-frame ones, dropping some. The sample records around 130,000 clones, more than 60% being singletons. Sequenced: PBMCs. These receptors originate from a woman aged 18-30 years in good health and CMV-seronegative.

This chain joins TRBV5-1 and TRBJ2-5, with 7 bases matching TRBD1. Looked up from germline, CDR1 is SGHRS and CDR2 is YFSETQ. The CDR3 has 15 amino acids. J lost 1 base, V lost 4 bases, and 7 bases had no gene match. CDR3 sequence: CASSLARTGQETQYF. For the CDR3, the DNA is TGCGCCAGCAGCCTGGCTAGGACAGGCCAAGAGACCCAGTACTTC.

This clone turned up a few times. This sequence joins TRBV18 and TRBJ1-5; D is unclear. Germline V gene lookup returns CDR1 KGHSH and CDR2 LQKENI. The CDR3 has 16 residues. V dropped 1 base and J dropped 1 base, with 11 bases sitting between them. The CDR3 loop is CASSPRQVSSNQPQHF. The CDR3 nucleotides read TGTGCCAGCTCACCACGGCAGGTGTCGAGCAATCAGCCCCAGCATTTT.

The V call is TRBV5-4, the J call TRBJ1-1; 10 nucleotides line up with TRBD1. V was pared by 4 bases and J by 3 bases, with 9 bases of the junction left unmatched. CDR3 size: 16 residues. CDR1 is SGHNT and CDR2 is YYREEE in the germline V gene (reference sequence). CDR3 residues: CASSLGTGVADTEAFF. The CDR3 DNA is TGTGCCAGCAGCCTCGGGACAGGGGTGGCGGACACTGAAGCTTTCTTT.

The rearrangement uses TRBV6-5 and TRBJ2-5; TRBD1 aligns across 10 bases. The end of the DNA fits TRBJ2-7 better, so the J call may be wrong. Germline-derived CDR1 and CDR2 are MNHEY and SVGAGI. The CDR3 contains 13 residues. This CDR3 reads CATHGTGAYEQYF. CDR3 DNA: TGTGCCACTCACGGGACAGGGGCCTACGAGCAGTACTTC.

The CDR3 loop is CAWSHRDSSGNGYTF. The CDR3, as DNA: TGTGCCTGGAGTCACCGGGACTCCTCGGGGAATGGCTACACCTTC. This chain connects TRBV30 to TRBJ1-2, with a possible D match to TRBD1 (5 bases). The CDR3 totals 15 residues. V shed 2 bases and J shed 6 bases, with 19 bases lying between them. In germline, CDR1 is GTSNPN, CDR2 SVGIG (reference sequence). The full variable domain, with the rest looked up from reference TRBV30 and TRBJ1-2, is SQTIHQWPATLVQPVGSPLSLECTVEGTSNPNLYWYRQAAGRGLQLLFYSVGIGQISSEVPQNLSASRPQDRQFILSSKKLLLSDSGFYLCAWSHRDSSGNGYTFGSGTRLTVV.

This clone was counted only a few times. The rearrangement uses TRBV5-1 and TRBJ1-5; D perhaps matches TRBD1 (6 bases). The CDR3 extends over 14 amino acids. Germline V CDR1 and CDR2: SGHRS, YFSETQ. V lost 0 bases and J lost 5, with 9 bases in between. The CDR3 nucleotides are TGCGCCAGCAGCTTGGTAGGGGGGGATCAGCCCCAGCATTTT. Translated: CASSLVGGDQPQHF. Combining the CDR3 with reference TRBV5-1 and TRBJ1-5 gives the whole variable domain KAGVTQTPRYLIKTRGQQVTLSCSPISGHRSVSWYQQTPGQGLQFLFEYFSETQRNKGNFPGRFSGRQFSNSRSEMNVSTLELGDSALYLCASSLVGGDQPQHFGDGTRLSIL.

This clone was detected only a few times. V and J are TRBV6-6 and TRBJ1-1, with a tentative D call TRBD1 (5 bases). Germline assignment: CDR1 MNHNY and CDR2 SVGAGI (reference sequence). V lost 6 bases and J lost 4, with 15 bases in between. This CDR3 is 14 amino acids long. The CDR3 nucleotides read TGTGCCAGCAGCCTGGGGCGGGGGGTCACTGAAGCTTTCTTT. It codes for CASSLGRGVTEAFF.

This chain connects TRBV7-8 to TRBJ2-3; 11 bases map to TRBD2. Per germline, CDR1 SGHVS and CDR2 FQNEAQ. The CDR3 is 15 amino acids. The V gene end was trimmed by 6 bases and the J gene end by 5 bases; junction bases not matched to a gene: 7. In DNA, the CDR3 is TGTGCCAGCAGTACTACTAGCGGGAGATTAGATACGCAGTATTTT. It encodes CASSTTSGRLDTQYF.

The V call is TRBV29-1, the J call TRBJ2-2, with TRBD2 identical over 11 bases. Germline V gene data show CDR1 as SQVTM and CDR2 as ANQGSEA. V trimming: 6 bases; J trimming: 2 bases; junction bases outside the gene matches: 5. This CDR3 region has 15 residues. The CDR3 is CSVGLAGGNTGELFF. Written as DNA, the CDR3 is TGCAGCGTAGGGCTAGCGGGAGGAAACACCGGGGAGCTGTTTTTT.

This chain connects TRBV30 to TRBJ2-5; D unclear. The DNA end favors TRBJ2-7, so the J call may be wrong. CDR1 is GTSNPN, CDR2 SVGIG, per germline (reference sequence). The CDR3 runs 15 residues. CDR3 sequence: CAWSGGRVHSYEQYF. The CDR3 DNA reads TGTGCCTGGAGTGGTGGTCGGGTCCACTCCTACGAGCAGTACTTC.

This chain joins TRBV5-4 and TRBJ2-3, with D possibly TRBD2 on 7 matching bases. There are 17 residues in the CDR3. Trimming stripped 6 bases from V and 1 base from J, with 21 bases between. Per germline, CDR1 SGHNT and CDR2 YYREEE (reference sequence). The CDR3 region has the DNA TGTGCCAGCAAGGAAGGCTTTGGGGGGGGCGGCACAGATACGCAGTATTTT. This gives the protein CASKEGFGGGGTDTQYF. Supplemented by reference TRBV5-4 and TRBJ2-3, the full variable domain reads ETGVTQSPTHLIKTRGQQVTLRCSSQSGHNTVSWYQQALGQGPQFIFQYYREEENGRGNFPPRFSGLQFPNYSSELNVNALELDDSALYLCASKEGFGGGGTDTQYFGPGTRLTVL.

J is TRBJ2-5 and V is TRBV2; TRBD2 might be the D (5 bases). V was trimmed by 8 bases and J by 5 bases, leaving 9 bases between them. CDR1 and CDR2 from the germline V gene are SNHLY and FYNNEI. The CDR3 length is 11 residues. The CDR3 here is CASSRRETQYF. CDR3 in DNA: TGTGCCAGCTCCAGGAGGGAGACCCAGTACTTC.